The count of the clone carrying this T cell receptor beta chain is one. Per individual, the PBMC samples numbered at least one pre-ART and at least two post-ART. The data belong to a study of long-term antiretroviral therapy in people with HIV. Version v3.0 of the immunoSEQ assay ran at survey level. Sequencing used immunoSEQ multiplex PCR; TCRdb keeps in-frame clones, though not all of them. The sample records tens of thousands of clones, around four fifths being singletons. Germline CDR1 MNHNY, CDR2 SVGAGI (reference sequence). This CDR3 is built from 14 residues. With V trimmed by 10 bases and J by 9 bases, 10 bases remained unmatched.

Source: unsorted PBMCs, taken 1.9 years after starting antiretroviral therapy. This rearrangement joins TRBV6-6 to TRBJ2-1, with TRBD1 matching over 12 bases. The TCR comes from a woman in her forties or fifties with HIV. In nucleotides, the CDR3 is TGTGCCACCCGCGGGACAGGGGGCAAGGGTGAGCAGTTCTTC. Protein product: CATRGTGGKGEQFF.